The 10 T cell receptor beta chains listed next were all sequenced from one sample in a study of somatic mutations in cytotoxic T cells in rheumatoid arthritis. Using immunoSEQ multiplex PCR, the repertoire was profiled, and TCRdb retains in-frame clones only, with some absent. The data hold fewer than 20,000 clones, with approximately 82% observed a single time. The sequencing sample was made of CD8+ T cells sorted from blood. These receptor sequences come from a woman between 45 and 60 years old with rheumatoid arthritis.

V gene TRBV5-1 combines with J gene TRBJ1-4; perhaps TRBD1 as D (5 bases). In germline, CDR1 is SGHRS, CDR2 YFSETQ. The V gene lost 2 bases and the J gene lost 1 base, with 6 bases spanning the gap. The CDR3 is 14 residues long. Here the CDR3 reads CASSFTGTNEKLFF. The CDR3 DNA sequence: TGCGCCAGCAGCTTTACAGGAACTAATGAAAAACTGTTTTTT. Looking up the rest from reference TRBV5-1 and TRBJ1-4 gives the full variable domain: KAGVTQTPRYLIKTRGQQVTLSCSPISGHRSVSWYQQTPGQGLQFLFEYFSETQRNKGNFPGRFSGRQFSNSRSEMNVSTLELGDSALYLCASSFTGTNEKLFFGSGTQLSVL.

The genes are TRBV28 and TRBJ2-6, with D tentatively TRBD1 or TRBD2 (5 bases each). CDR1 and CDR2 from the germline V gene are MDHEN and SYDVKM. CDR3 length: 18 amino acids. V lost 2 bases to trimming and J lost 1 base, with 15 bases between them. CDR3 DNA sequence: TGTGCCAGCAGTTTAACCGGGACGTCTCGGTCTGGGGCCAACGTCCTGACTTTC. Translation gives CASSLTGTSRSGANVLTF.

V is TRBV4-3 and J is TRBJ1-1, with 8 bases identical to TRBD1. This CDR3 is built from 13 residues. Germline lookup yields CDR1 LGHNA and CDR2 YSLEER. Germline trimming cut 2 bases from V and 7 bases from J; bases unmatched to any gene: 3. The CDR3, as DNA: TGCGCCAGCAGCCAACAGGGGGCTATTGAAGCTTTCTTT. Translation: CASSQQGAIEAFF.

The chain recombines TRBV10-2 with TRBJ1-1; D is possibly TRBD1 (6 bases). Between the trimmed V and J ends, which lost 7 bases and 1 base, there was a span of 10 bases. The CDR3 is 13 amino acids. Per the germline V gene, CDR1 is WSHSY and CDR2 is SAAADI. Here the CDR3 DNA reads TGCGCCAGCAATGGGGGGGCGAACACTGAAGCTTTCTTT. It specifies CASNGGANTEAFF.

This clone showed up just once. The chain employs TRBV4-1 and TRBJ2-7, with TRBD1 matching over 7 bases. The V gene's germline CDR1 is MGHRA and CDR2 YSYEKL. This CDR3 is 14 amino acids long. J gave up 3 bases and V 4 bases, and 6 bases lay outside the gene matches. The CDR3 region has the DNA TGCGCCAGCAGCCCAGGGGGTATCAGCTACGAGCAGTACTTC. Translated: CASSPGGISYEQYF.

CDR3 sequence: CASHTKAAGELFF. The CDR3 DNA sequence: TGTGCCAGCCACACTAAGGCGGCCGGGGAGCTGTTTTTT. The rearrangement uses TRBV19 and TRBJ2-2; D uncertain. The CDR3 runs 13 residues. CDR1 and CDR2 from the germline V gene are LNHDA and SQIVND (reference sequence). The V end lost 9 bases, the J end lost 6 bases, and 14 bases lay between the germline ends.

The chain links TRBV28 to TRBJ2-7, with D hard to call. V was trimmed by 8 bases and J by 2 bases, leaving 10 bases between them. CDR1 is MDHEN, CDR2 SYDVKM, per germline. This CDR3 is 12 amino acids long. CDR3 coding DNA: TGTGCCAGCTCCAGCTATGCCTACGAGCAGTACTTC. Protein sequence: CASSSYAYEQYF. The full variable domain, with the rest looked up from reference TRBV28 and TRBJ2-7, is DVKVTQSSRYLVKRTGEKVFLECVQDMDHENMFWYRQDPGLGLRLIYFSYDVKMKEKGDIPEGYSVSREKKERFSLILESASTNQTSMYLCASSSYAYEQYFGPGTRLTVT.

CDR3 residues: CASSQAVRDRINSPLHF. CDR3 nucleotides: TGTGCCAGCAGCCAGGCTGTCCGGGACAGAATTAATTCACCCCTCCACTTT. The chain couples TRBV14 to TRBJ1-6, with 7 bases that match TRBD1. CDR1 and CDR2 (germline): SGHDN, FVKESK. The CDR3 covers 17 residues. Germline trimming cut 3 bases from V and 6 bases from J; bases unmatched to any gene: 11.

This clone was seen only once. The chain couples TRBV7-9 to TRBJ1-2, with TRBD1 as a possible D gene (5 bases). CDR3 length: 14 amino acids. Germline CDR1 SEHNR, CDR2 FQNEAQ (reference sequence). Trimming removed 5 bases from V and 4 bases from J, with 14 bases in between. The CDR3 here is CASSVTQGSYGYTF. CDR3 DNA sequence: TGTGCCAGCAGCGTAACCCAGGGCAGCTATGGCTACACCTTC.

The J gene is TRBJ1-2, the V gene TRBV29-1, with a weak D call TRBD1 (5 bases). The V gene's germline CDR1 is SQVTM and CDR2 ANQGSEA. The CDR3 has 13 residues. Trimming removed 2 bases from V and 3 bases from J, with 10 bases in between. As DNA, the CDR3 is TGCAGCGTTGAACGGGACGGGGACTATGGCTACACCTTC. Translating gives CSVERDGDYGYTF. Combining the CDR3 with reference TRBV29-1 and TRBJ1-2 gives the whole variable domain SAVISQKPSRDICQRGTSLTIQCQVDSQVTMMFWYRQQPGQSLTLIATANQGSEATYESGFVIDKFPISRPNLTFSTLTVSNMSPEDSSIYLCSVERDGDYGYTFGSGTRLTVV.